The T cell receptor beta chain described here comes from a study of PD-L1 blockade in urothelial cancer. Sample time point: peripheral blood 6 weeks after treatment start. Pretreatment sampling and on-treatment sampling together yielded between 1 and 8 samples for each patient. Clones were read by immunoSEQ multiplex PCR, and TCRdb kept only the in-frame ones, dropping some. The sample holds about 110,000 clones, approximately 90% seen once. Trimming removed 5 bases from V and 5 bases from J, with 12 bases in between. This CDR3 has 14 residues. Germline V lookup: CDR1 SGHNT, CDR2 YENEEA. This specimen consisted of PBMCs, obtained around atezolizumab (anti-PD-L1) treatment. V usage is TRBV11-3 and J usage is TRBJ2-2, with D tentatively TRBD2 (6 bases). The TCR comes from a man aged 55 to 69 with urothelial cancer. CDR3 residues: CASSPSGGTGELFF. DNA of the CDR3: TGTGCCAGCAGCCCATCAGGAGGGACCGGGGAGCTGTTTTTT.